Each of the 17 T cell receptor beta chains below was sequenced from the same sample in a study of blood T cell repertoires in COVID-19. Clones were sequenced by immunoSEQ multiplex PCR, and TCRdb holds only the in-frame ones, with some missing. In the table there are 300,000 to 350,000 clones, more than 75% of which are singletons. The sequenced material came from peripheral blood. These TCRs come from a woman aged 18 to 35 who had recovered from COVID-19.

The rearrangement links TRBV28 to TRBJ1-2; weak D call: TRBD1 (6 bases). Germline values: CDR1 MDHEN, CDR2 SYDVKM. V lost 5 bases and J lost 8, with 12 bases in between. The CDR3 is 12 amino acids. CDR3 nucleotide sequence: TGTGCCAGCAGTCCGGACAGTTACGGCTACACCTTC. Translation: CASSPDSYGYTF.

This sequence joins TRBV5-1 and TRBJ2-3; TRBD2 aligns across 12 bases. J lost 2 bases, V lost 4 bases, and 2 bases had no gene match. The CDR3 covers 15 residues. CDR1 and CDR2 (germline): SGHRS, YFSETQ. The CDR3 nucleotides read TGCGCCAGCAGCACTAGCGGGAGGTCCACAGATACGCAGTATTTT. This codes for CASSTSGRSTDTQYF. Filled out from reference TRBV5-1 and TRBJ2-3, the complete variable domain reads KAGVTQTPRYLIKTRGQQVTLSCSPISGHRSVSWYQQTPGQGLQFLFEYFSETQRNKGNFPGRFSGRQFSNSRSEMNVSTLELGDSALYLCASSTSGRSTDTQYFGPGTRLTVL.

The chain is built from TRBV5-6 and TRBJ2-1; unclear D gene. V was trimmed by 2 bases and J by 9 bases, leaving 12 bases between them. This CDR3 is built from 13 residues. In germline, CDR1 is SGHDT, CDR2 YYEEEE. CDR3 loop: CASSFHLASEQFF. The CDR3 DNA reads TGTGCCAGCAGCTTCCACCTTGCGAGTGAGCAGTTCTTC.

This clone was counted a few times. The gene calls are TRBV4-1 and TRBJ1-1, with 8 bases identical to TRBD1. From germline, CDR1 is MGHRA and CDR2 YSYEKL. V trimming: 4 bases; J trimming: 1 base; junction bases outside the gene matches: 5. CDR3 length equals 15 residues. The CDR3 coding sequence is TGCGCCAGCAGCCCCTTTGGACAGGGGAACACTGAAGCTTTCTTT. This translates into CASSPFGQGNTEAFF.

The chain is built from TRBV2 and TRBJ1-4; D perhaps matches TRBD1 (5 bases). CDR3 length equals 13 residues. Trimming stripped 4 bases from V and 7 bases from J, with 10 bases between. Germline V lookup: CDR1 SNHLY, CDR2 FYNNEI. CDR3 in amino acids: CASSGVGAEKLFF. The CDR3 bases are TGTGCCAGCAGTGGGGTAGGGGCTGAAAAACTGTTTTTT. Full variable domain (outside the CDR3, taken from reference TRBV2 and TRBJ1-4): EPEVTQTPSHQVTQMGQEVILRCVPISNHLYFYWYRQILGQKVEFLVSFYNNEISEKSEIFDDQFSVERPDGSNFTLKIRSTKLEDSAMYFCASSGVGAEKLFFGSGTQLSVL.

The sample holds one count of this clone. This chain's CDR3 is CASSLATGSTEAFF. In nucleotides, the CDR3 is TGTGCCAGCAGCTTAGCGACAGGGTCTACTGAAGCTTTCTTT. The V call is TRBV7-2, the J call TRBJ1-1, with TRBD1 identical over 7 bases. The CDR3 sequence is 14 residues long. Germline values: CDR1 SGHTA, CDR2 FQGNSA. V shed 0 bases, J shed 5 bases, and the junction held 3 bases outside the gene matches.

The chain is built from TRBV6-5 and TRBJ1-1; D is undetermined. There are 15 residues in the CDR3. The V end was cut by 6 bases, the J end by 3 bases, with 17 bases between. Germline loops: CDR1 MNHEY, CDR2 SVGAGI. The CDR3 protein is CASRNQAGSDTEAFF. CDR3 DNA: TGTGCCAGCAGAAACCAGGCAGGTAGTGACACTGAAGCTTTCTTT.

The chain recombines TRBV25-1 with TRBJ1-2; no clear D gene. Looked up from germline, CDR1 is MGHDK and CDR2 is SYGVNS. This CDR3 contains 15 residues. The ends were cut back, 3 bases at V and 5 bases at J, with 16 bases in the middle. This CDR3 reads CASSEPAGGGYGYTF. CDR3 in DNA: TGTGCCAGCAGTGAGCCCGCAGGAGGAGGGTATGGCTACACCTTC.

The chain couples TRBV7-9 to TRBJ2-5, with 11 bases that match TRBD2. The J segment lost 0 bases and the V segment lost 10 bases, leaving 7 bases of the junction unmatched. This CDR3 is 15 amino acids long. Germline CDR1 reads SEHNR; CDR2 reads FQNEAQ (reference sequence). The CDR3 here is CAIARLAGYQETQYF. As DNA, the CDR3 is TGTGCCATCGCAAGACTAGCGGGGTACCAAGAGACCCAGTACTTC. The full variable domain, rest sourced from reference TRBV7-9 and TRBJ2-5, is DTGVSQNPRHKITKRGQNVTFRCDPISEHNRLYWYRQTLGQGPEFLTYFQNEAQLEKSRLLSDRFSAERPKGSFSTLEIQRTEQGDSAMYLCAIARLAGYQETQYFGPGTRLLVL.

This clone showed up just once. The rearrangement links TRBV19 to TRBJ2-2; D possibly corresponds to TRBD2 (6 bases). The ends were cut back, 7 bases at V and 6 bases at J, with 15 bases in the middle. Germline-derived CDR1 and CDR2 are LNHDA and SQIVND (reference sequence). This CDR3 spans 14 amino acids. Here the CDR3 reads CASTPYGRPGELFF. As DNA, the CDR3 is TGTGCCAGTACCCCCTATGGGAGGCCCGGGGAGCTGTTTTTT. The full variable domain, its missing parts supplied by reference TRBV19 and TRBJ2-2, is DGGITQSPKYLFRKEGQNVTLSCEQNLNHDAMYWYRQDPGQGLRLIYYSQIVNDFQKGDIAEGYSVSREKKESFPLTVTSAQKNPTAFYLCASTPYGRPGELFFGEGSRLTVL.

The J gene is TRBJ2-1, the V gene TRBV6-4; 11 positions match TRBD2. V lost 4 bases to trimming and J lost 5 bases; unmatched junction nucleotides: 4. From germline, CDR1 is MRHNA and CDR2 SNTAGT. The CDR3 totals 15 residues. The CDR3 nucleotides are TGTGCCAGCAGTGCCGGGACTAGCGGAAACAATGAGCAGTTCTTC. This translates into CASSAGTSGNNEQFF.

The CDR3 nucleotides are TGTGCCAGCAGCTCCGGACAGGGGACGCAGCCCCAGCATTTT. It translates to CASSSGQGTQPQHF. The V gene is TRBV6-2 or TRBV6-3, the J gene TRBJ1-5; 9 bases match TRBD1. This CDR3 comprises 14 residues. Unmatched junction bases numbered 7, after V lost 6 bases and J lost 7 bases. CDR1 is MNHEY and CDR2 is SVGEGT in the germline V gene.

This chain uses TRBV11-2 with TRBJ2-5; TRBD2 is a possible D gene (5 bases). V was clipped by 1 base and J by 0 bases, with 9 bases between them. CDR3 length: 15 amino acids. In germline, CDR1 is SGHAT, CDR2 FQNNGV. This chain's CDR3 is CASSLGSGYQETQYF. The CDR3 nucleotides are TGTGCCAGCAGCTTAGGTTCGGGGTACCAAGAGACCCAGTACTTC.

This chain uses TRBV19 with TRBJ1-6, with D maybe TRBD1 (6 bases). This CDR3 has 15 amino acids. Germline CDR1 is LNHDA and CDR2 is SQIVND (reference sequence). The V and J ends lost 6 bases and 7 bases respectively, with 16 bases between them. This CDR3 is CASREGGLVNSPLHF. The CDR3 DNA sequence: TGTGCCAGTAGAGAAGGGGGTTTGGTGAATTCACCCCTCCACTTT.

The chain has TRBV11-2 and TRBJ1-2; the match to TRBD1 covers 8 bases. CDR1 SGHAT and CDR2 FQNNGV come from the germline V gene. The CDR3 sequence is 17 residues long. Trimming cost V 4 bases and J 0 bases; bases outside gene matches: 10. CDR3 in amino acids: CASSSAPRGLPNYGYTF. DNA of the CDR3: TGTGCCAGCAGCTCGGCACCCAGGGGGCTCCCTAACTATGGCTACACCTTC.

This clone appeared once. The chain has TRBV4-3 and TRBJ1-2; D is unresolved. Germline lookup yields CDR1 LGHNA and CDR2 YSLEER. The CDR3 sequence is 13 residues long. V lost 0 bases and J lost 3, with 5 bases in between. The CDR3 reads CASSQDSYYGYTF. CDR3 nucleotides: TGCGCCAGCAGCCAAGACAGTTACTATGGCTACACCTTC.

The V gene is TRBV10-3, the J gene TRBJ2-1, with a weak D call TRBD1 (5 bases). Germline lookup yields CDR1 ENHRY and CDR2 SYGVKD. The CDR3 runs 13 residues. V lost 6 bases to trimming and J lost 4 bases, with 10 bases between them. CDR3: CAIRTSGYNEQFF. The CDR3 nucleotides read TGTGCCATCAGGACCTCAGGGTACAATGAGCAGTTCTTC.